These T cell receptor beta chains were read from a single sample in a study of shared clonotypes between healthy human individuals. Some clones are missing from TCRdb's copy, which holds only in-frame ones; the method was immunoSEQ multiplex PCR. The table lists about 680,000 clones, roughly 72% of them singletons, with around 1.8% in the top ten. The sequencing sample was made of memory CD4+ T cells sorted from blood. The source of these receptors is a woman in her thirties in good health. Both conserved end residues are part of each CDR3. D genes are given only for firm matches. Clone sizes are given selectively: once, few, many, or a class where the clone is expanded.

D gene,J gene,V gene,clone size,CDR3 DNA,CDR3 protein
-,TRBJ1-3,TRBV30,-,TGTGCCTGGGACCATGCGGGTGCGGGAAACACCATATATTTT,CAWDHAGAGNTIYF
TRBD1,TRBJ2-5,TRBV7-9,-,TGTGCCAGCAGCTTAGGACAGGGGGCCCGAGAGACCCAGTACTTC,CASSLGQGARETQYF
-,TRBJ2-4,TRBV28,-,TGTGCCAGCAGTTCCTTAACCCTAGACATTCAGTACTTC,CASSSLTLDIQYF
TRBD1,TRBJ1-2,TRBV7-9,-,TGTGCCAGCAGCCCCCAGGGACAGGTCGGAGCCTATGGCTACACCTTC,CASSPQGQVGAYGYTF
-,TRBJ1-2,TRBV6-1,-,TGTGCCAGCAGTGAAACCTTCATGGGGCGGGCCGTCCTTGGTGGCTACACCTTC,CASSETFMGRAVLGGYTF
-,TRBJ1-5,TRBV5-1,-,TGCGCCAGCAGCTTGGGCATCGGGCCCCAGCATTTT,CASSLGIGPQHF
TRBD1,TRBJ1-3,TRBV4-1,-,TGCGCCAGCAGCCACCCGACAGGGGTAACCTCTGGAAACACCATATATTTT,CASSHPTGVTSGNTIYF
-,TRBJ2-6,TRBV6-6,-,TGTGCCAGCAATCGCCCAGGGGTCGGGGCCAACGTCCTGACTTTC,CASNRPGVGANVLTF
TRBD1,TRBJ2-3,TRBV5-1,once,TGCGCCAGCAGCGCCCCGGGACAGGCTAGCACAGATACGCAGTATTTT,CASSAPGQASTDTQYF
-,TRBJ2-1,TRBV10-2,once,TGCGCCAGCCGTTCCGGACAGTACCATGAGCAGTTCTTC,CASRSGQYHEQFF
TRBD1,TRBJ2-1,TRBV10-3,-,TGTGCCATCAGTGAGGCTGAGGGGGCACGTAGCTCCTACAATGAGCAGTTCTTC,CAISEAEGARSSYNEQFF
-,TRBJ1-1,TRBV28,-,TGTGCCAGCAGTCCGCGACAGTATACGAGTCCTATGAACACTGAAGCTTTCTTT,CASSPRQYTSPMNTEAFF
-,TRBJ1-1,TRBV15,-,TGTGCCACCAGCAGAGATTGGGGGCGGGACACTGAAGCTTTCTTT,CATSRDWGRDTEAFF
-,TRBJ2-5,TRBV6-1,-,TGTGCCAGCAGTGAACGGTTGGGGGGGCGAGAGACCCAGTACTTC,CASSERLGGRETQYF
-,TRBJ1-2,TRBV18,-,TGTGCCAGCTCACCACCGCGGGTTATCGGGTGGGGCTACACCTTC,CASSPPRVIGWGYTF
TRBD1,TRBJ1-2,TRBV5-1,-,TGCGCCAGCAGCTTAGGACAGGGCGCCCCAGGCTACACCTTC,CASSLGQGAPGYTF
-,TRBJ1-1,TRBV7-2,-,TGTGCCAGCAGCTTATACGGGGGGATGAACACTGAAGCTTTCTTT,CASSLYGGMNTEAFF
-,TRBJ2-7,TRBV29-1,-,TGCAGCGTTGCCGGACTGGGGTCCTACGAGCAGTACTTC,CSVAGLGSYEQYF
-,TRBJ2-7,TRBV5-1,-,TGCGCCAGCAGTTCAGGGGAGGAAGGGTACGAGCAGTACTTC,CASSSGEEGYEQYF
TRBD1,TRBJ2-7,TRBV9,-,TGTGCCAGCAGCGAGGGGGCAGGGCCGGCGTACGAGCAGTACTTC,CASSEGAGPAYEQYF
TRBD1,TRBJ2-1,TRBV5-1,-,TGCGCCAGCAGCTTGGGGGACAGGGATGCACCTGATGAGCAGTTCTTC,CASSLGDRDAPDEQFF
-,TRBJ2-3,TRBV5-1,-,TGCGCCAGCAGCCGTTCTACGGGAGACGGAGATACGCAGTATTTT,CASSRSTGDGDTQYF